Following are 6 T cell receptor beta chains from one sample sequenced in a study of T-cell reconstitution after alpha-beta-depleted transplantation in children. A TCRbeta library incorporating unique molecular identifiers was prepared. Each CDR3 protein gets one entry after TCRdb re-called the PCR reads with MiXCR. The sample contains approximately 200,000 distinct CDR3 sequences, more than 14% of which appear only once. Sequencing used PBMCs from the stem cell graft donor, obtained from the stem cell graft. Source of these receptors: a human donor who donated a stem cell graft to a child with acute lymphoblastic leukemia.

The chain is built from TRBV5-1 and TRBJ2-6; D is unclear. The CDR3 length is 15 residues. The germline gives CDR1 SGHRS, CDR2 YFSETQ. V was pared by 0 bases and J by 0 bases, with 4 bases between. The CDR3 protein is CASSLDVSGANVLTF. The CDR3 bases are TGCGCCAGCAGCTTGGACGTCTCTGGGGCCAACGTCCTGACTTTC. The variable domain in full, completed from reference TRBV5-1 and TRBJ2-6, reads KAGVTQTPRYLIKTRGQQVTLSCSPISGHRSVSWYQQTPGQGLQFLFEYFSETQRNKGNFPGRFSGRQFSNSRSEMNVSTLELGDSALYLCASSLDVSGANVLTFGAGSRLTVL.

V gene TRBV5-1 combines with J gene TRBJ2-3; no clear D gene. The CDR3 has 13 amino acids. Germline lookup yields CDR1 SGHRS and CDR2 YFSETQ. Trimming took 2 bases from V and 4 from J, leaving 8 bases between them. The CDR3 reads CASSFDQADTQYF. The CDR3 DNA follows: TGCGCCAGCAGCTTCGACCAGGCAGATACGCAGTATTTT.

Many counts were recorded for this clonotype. The CDR3 spells CSARDGGRDYEQYF. In DNA form, the CDR3 reads TGCAGTGCTAGAGATGGCGGCAGGGACTACGAGCAGTACTTC. The chain is built from TRBV20-1 and TRBJ2-7, with D possibly matching TRBD1 (5 bases). The V gene's germline CDR1 is DFQATT and CDR2 SNEGSKA (reference sequence). Deletions cut 0 bases from V and 3 bases from J, with 12 bases between. The CDR3 sequence is 14 residues long.

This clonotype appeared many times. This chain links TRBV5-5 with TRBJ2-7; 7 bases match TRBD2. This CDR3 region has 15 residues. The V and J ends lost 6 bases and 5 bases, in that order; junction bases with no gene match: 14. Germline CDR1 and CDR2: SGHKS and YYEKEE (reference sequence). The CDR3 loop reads CASTARREKSDEQYF. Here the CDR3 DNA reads TGTGCCAGCACGGCCCGGCGGGAGAAATCCGACGAGCAGTACTTC. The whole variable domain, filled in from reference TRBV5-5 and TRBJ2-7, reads DAGVTQSPTHLIKTRGQQVTLRCSPISGHKSVSWYQQVLGQGPQFIFQYYEKEERGRGNFPDRFSARQFPNYSSELNVNALLLGDSALYLCASTARREKSDEQYFGPGTRLTVT.

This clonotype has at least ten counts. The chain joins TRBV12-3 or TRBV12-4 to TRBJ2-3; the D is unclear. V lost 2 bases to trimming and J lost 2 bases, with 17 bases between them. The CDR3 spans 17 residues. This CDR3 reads CASSLNLRLSDTDTQYF. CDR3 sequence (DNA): TGTGCCAGCAGTTTAAATTTAAGGTTATCAGACACAGATACGCAGTATTTT.

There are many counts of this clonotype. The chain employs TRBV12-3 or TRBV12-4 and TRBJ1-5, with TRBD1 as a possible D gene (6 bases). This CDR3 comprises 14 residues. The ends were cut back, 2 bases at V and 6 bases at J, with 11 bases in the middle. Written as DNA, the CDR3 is TGTGCCAGCAGTTTAAAAGGGGGGGGTCAGCCCCAGCATTTT. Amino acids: CASSLKGGGQPQHF.